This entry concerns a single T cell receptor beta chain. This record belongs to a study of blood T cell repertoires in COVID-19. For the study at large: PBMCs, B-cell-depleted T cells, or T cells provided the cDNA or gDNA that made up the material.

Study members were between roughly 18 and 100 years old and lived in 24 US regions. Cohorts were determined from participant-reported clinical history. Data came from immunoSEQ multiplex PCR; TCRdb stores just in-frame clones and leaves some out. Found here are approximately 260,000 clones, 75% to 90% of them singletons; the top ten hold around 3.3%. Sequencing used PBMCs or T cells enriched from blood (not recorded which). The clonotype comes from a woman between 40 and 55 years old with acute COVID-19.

CDR3 DNA: TGTGCCACCAGTGTCCCGGACAGAGCCGAGCAGTACTTC. Translated, it gives CATSVPDRAEQYF. V and J are TRBV24-1 and TRBJ2-7, with D tentatively TRBD1 (6 bases). CDR1 and CDR2 (germline): KGHDR, SFDVKD. The CDR3 has 13 amino acids. Trimming left V 5 bases short and J 6 bases short, with 13 bases between.